The 32 T cell receptor beta chains below all came from one sample that was sequenced in a study of CD8 T cells in ankylosing spondylitis (dated by TCRdb to the late 2010s). The library came from 5' RACE. Sequenced on an Illumina HiSeq 2500. The raw public data were reprocessed by TCRdb itself: fastp quality trimming at Q25, MiXCR clonotype calling, in-frame beta chains only. Here each entry gathers all rows of one CDR3 protein and keeps the most common genes and DNA. The sample has approximately 150,000 distinct CDR3 sequences on record, 9.8% of them singletons. The ten most abundant clones make up approximately 16% of the sample. The sequenced material came from blood, either unsorted or a sorted T cell fraction (not recorded which). The receptor set was obtained from a female donor with ankylosing spondylitis or in good health (not recorded which).

This clonotype has more than one count but fewer than ten. This sequence joins TRBV2 and TRBJ2-1; 13 bases fit TRBD2. After removal of 11 bases from V and 9 bases from J, the junction contained 7 bases not matched to a gene. This CDR3 is 13 amino acids long. Germline CDR1 is SNHLY and CDR2 is FYNNEI. CDR3 coding DNA: TGTGCCGGAAGACTAGCGGGAGGCGGTGAGCAGTTCTTC. It specifies CAGRLAGGGEQFF.

This sequence joins TRBV6-5 and TRBJ1-6, with a tentative D call TRBD1 (6 bases). The CDR3 has 16 residues. V dropped 2 bases and J dropped 6 bases, with 14 bases sitting between them. Per the germline V gene, CDR1 is MNHEY and CDR2 is SVGAGI. CDR3 amino acids: CASSYGAGVANSPLHF. CDR3 sequence (DNA): TGTGCCAGCAGTTACGGGGCAGGGGTGGCTAATTCACCCCTCCACTTT.

This clonotype was picked up a small number of times. The chain uses TRBV4-1 and TRBJ2-3; 10 nucleotides line up with TRBD2. Germline V gene sequence: CDR1 MGHRA, CDR2 YSYEKL. V shed 3 bases and J 1 base; nucleotides not matched to a gene: 7. This CDR3 is 17 amino acids long. CDR3 DNA: TGCGCCAGCAGCCACCCCTCCAGCGGGAGGGGCACAGATACGCAGTATTTT. It yields the protein CASSHPSSGRGTDTQYF.

The V gene is TRBV4-3, the J gene TRBJ2-3; 7 nucleotides line up with TRBD2. The V gene's germline CDR1 is LGHNA and CDR2 YSLEER. The CDR3 loop spans 18 amino acids. Trimming removed 2 bases from V and 1 base from J; junction bases left unmatched: 12. CDR3 sequence (DNA): TGCGCCAGCAGCCAAATCTTTGGAGGGGAGGGCGGCACAGATACGCAGTATTTT. Protein: CASSQIFGGEGGTDTQYF.

This clonotype was seen ten or more times. The chain employs TRBV4-3 and TRBJ2-7; D might be TRBD1 or TRBD2, each matching 6 bases. This CDR3 has 15 residues. Germline CDR1 and CDR2: LGHNA and YSLEER. V dropped 3 bases and J dropped 0 bases, with 12 bases sitting between them. This chain's CDR3 is CASSQIGGSSYEQYF. CDR3 DNA: TGCGCCAGCAGCCAGATAGGGGGGAGCTCCTACGAGCAGTACTTC.

The genes are TRBV20-1 and TRBJ2-1, with D hard to call. V lost 3 bases, J lost 2 bases, and 14 bases lay in between. Germline CDR1 DFQATT, CDR2 SNEGSKA (reference sequence). The CDR3 contains 15 residues. CDR3 coding DNA: TGCAGTGCTAGTATGACTTTCAGTCCCTACAATGAGCAGTTCTTC. Residues: CSASMTFSPYNEQFF.

Only a few counts were recorded for this clonotype. The chain carries TRBV7-2 and TRBJ2-7; D gene uncertain. Germline CDR1 SGHTA, CDR2 FQGNSA. This CDR3 is 13 amino acids long. Deletions cut 4 bases from V and 1 base from J, with 8 bases between. CDR3 nucleotide sequence: TGTGCCAGCAGCTGGCAAGAATCCTACGAGCAGTACTTC. Amino acid sequence: CASSWQESYEQYF. Complete variable domain (other parts from reference TRBV7-2 and TRBJ2-7): GAGVSQSPSNKVTEKGKDVELRCDPISGHTALYWYRQSLGQGLEFLIYFQGNSAPDKSGLPSDRFSAERTGGSVSTLTIQRTQQEDSAVYLCASSWQESYEQYFGPGTRLTVT.

In this sample, this clonotype turned up a few times. The chain recombines TRBV5-6 with TRBJ2-2, with unresolved D. The CDR3 sequence is 15 residues long. Germline CDR1 and CDR2: SGHDT and YYEEEE. The V end lost 0 bases, the J end lost 7 bases, and 13 bases lay between the germline ends. DNA of the CDR3: TGTGCCAGCAGCTTGGGGGCGCGGAGAATCGGGGAGCTGTTTTTT. Protein product: CASSLGARRIGELFF.

In this sample, this clonotype turned up many times. CDR3 sequence: CASSQDAGGPEDEQYF. CDR3 nucleotides: TGTGCCAGCAGCCAAGATGCTGGGGGCCCGGAGGACGAGCAGTACTTC. The chain joins TRBV4-2 to TRBJ2-7; D is perhaps TRBD1 (6 bases). The V gene lost 0 bases and the J gene lost 5 bases, with 17 bases spanning the gap. The V gene's germline CDR1 is LGHNA and CDR2 YNFKEQ. The CDR3 runs 16 residues.

V gene TRBV5-1 combines with J gene TRBJ2-1; a possible D gene is TRBD2 (5 bases). Germline assignment: CDR1 SGHRS and CDR2 YFSETQ. Trimming took off 4 bases at V and 9 bases at J, with 17 bases between the two ends. The CDR3 covers 14 residues. Written as DNA, the CDR3 is TGCGCCAGCAGCCCTTCCGAGGGCCTTGTTGAGCAGTTCTTC. Residues: CASSPSEGLVEQFF.

Ten or more counts support this clonotype. The chain is built from TRBV9 and TRBJ2-7, with TRBD2 identical over 9 bases. Germline V lookup: CDR1 SGDLS, CDR2 YYNGEE. V was clipped by 4 bases and J by 6 bases; unmatched bases: 14. The CDR3 is 16 residues long. CDR3 DNA: TGTGCCAGCAGCCCCGTTGGGGCGGGAGGGCCAGGCGAGCAGTACTTC. Protein: CASSPVGAGGPGEQYF.

There are many counts of this clonotype. The rearrangement links TRBV4-2 to TRBJ1-6; D not certain. This CDR3 is 13 amino acids long. With 1 base removed from V and 7 bases from J, the gap between germline ends came to 5 bases. Germline-derived CDR1 and CDR2 are LGHNA and YNFKEQ. The CDR3 region has the DNA TGTGCCAGCAGCCAAGTTACCAATTCACCCCTCCACTTT. Translated, it gives CASSQVTNSPLHF.

The rearrangement uses TRBV25-1 and TRBJ1-2; weak D call: TRBD1 (6 bases). Per the germline V gene, CDR1 is MGHDK and CDR2 is SYGVNS. This CDR3 is built from 12 residues. V was clipped by 8 bases and J by 7 bases, with 14 bases between them. CDR3 region: CASSTGGPGYTF. The CDR3 DNA reads TGTGCCAGCTCCACTGGGGGGCCTGGCTACACCTTC.

This clonotype appeared a few times. CDR3 region: CASGPLSGQPQHF. The DNA for the CDR3 is TGTGCCAGCGGACCCCTGTCGGGTCAGCCCCAGCATTTT. J is TRBJ1-5 and V is TRBV2, with no clear D. The CDR3 is 13 amino acids. Germline CDR1 and CDR2: SNHLY and FYNNEI. V lost 8 bases and J lost 6, with 14 bases in between.

This clonotype was seen only a few times. CDR3 bases: TGTGCCAGCAGTTCCCTGGGGGAGGGGGATACGCAGTATTTT. This encodes CASSSLGEGDTQYF. The chain combines TRBV27 with TRBJ2-3, with 7 bases fitting TRBD2. CDR1 and CDR2 from the germline V gene are MNHEY and SMNVEV (reference sequence). The CDR3 totals 14 residues. V shed 4 bases and J 6 bases; nucleotides not matched to a gene: 7.

The genes are TRBV6-1 and TRBJ2-7; TRBD1 might be the D (7 bases). Trimming pared 4 bases from V and 4 bases from J, leaving 17 bases between. The germline V gene has CDR1 MNHNS and CDR2 SASEGT. The CDR3 loop spans 15 amino acids. CDR3 nucleotide sequence: TGTGCCAGCAGTGTGGGCAGGGGGGATTCTTACGAGCAGTACTTC. Its protein is CASSVGRGDSYEQYF.

The sample holds a few counts of this clonotype. The V call is TRBV19, the J call TRBJ2-1, with 9 bases fitting TRBD1. The germline gives CDR1 LNHDA, CDR2 SQIVND (reference sequence). J was trimmed by 8 bases and V by 3 bases; bases with no gene match: 2. The CDR3 has 13 amino acids. CDR3 protein: CASSMGQGDEQFF. CDR3 DNA sequence: TGTGCCAGTAGTATGGGACAGGGCGATGAGCAGTTCTTC.

In its sample, this clonotype was seen many times. This chain connects TRBV20-1 to TRBJ2-1, with 8 bases that match TRBD2. CDR3 length: 19 amino acids. Trimming took 0 bases from V and 2 from J; bases not matched to a gene: 15. Per the germline V gene, CDR1 is DFQATT and CDR2 is SNEGSKA (reference sequence). The CDR3 DNA follows: TGCAGTGCTAGAGATAGGGACGAAGCGGGGGTTGCCCCCTACAATGAGCAGTTCTTC. It yields the protein CSARDRDEAGVAPYNEQFF.

The chain is built from TRBV7-9 and TRBJ2-1; D not certain. The CDR3 has 14 amino acids. V was trimmed by 4 bases and J by 0 bases, leaving 7 bases between them. CDR1 is SEHNR, CDR2 FQNEAQ, per germline (reference sequence). This CDR3 is CASSSRLSYNEQFF. As DNA, the CDR3 is TGTGCCAGCAGCTCACGCCTCTCCTACAATGAGCAGTTCTTC.

The chain carries TRBV6-2 or TRBV6-3 and TRBJ2-7, with 11 bases lining up with TRBD2. Germline V gives CDR1 MNHEY, CDR2 SVGEGT. The CDR3 is 15 amino acids. V gave up 6 bases and J gave up 0 bases; unmatched junction bases: 4. CDR3 in DNA: TGTGCCAGCAGAGGGACTAGCGGTAGCTCCTACGAGCAGTACTTC. Its translation is CASRGTSGSSYEQYF.

This clonotype was detected many times. One end of the junction varies from germline; a read error may be responsible. The genes are TRBV7-9 and TRBJ2-7, with a weak D call TRBD2 (7 bases). CDR1 is SEHNR and CDR2 is FQNEAQ in the germline V gene (reference sequence). The CDR3 is made up of 12 amino acids. The CDR3 DNA sequence: TGTGCCAGTGGGGGGGCATCCTACGAACAGTACTTC. Translating gives CASGGASYEQYF.

The table lists this clonotype with a few counts. This rearrangement joins TRBV4-1 to TRBJ1-1, with 7 bases matching TRBD1. Germline V gene sequence: CDR1 MGHRA, CDR2 YSYEKL. Losses at the gene ends were 1 base for V and 0 bases for J; bases not matched to a gene: 11. The CDR3 sequence is 18 residues long. The CDR3 nucleotides read TGCGCCAGCAGCCAAGTGAGGCTCCGGGACAGCTTGAACACTGAAGCTTTCTTT. Protein product: CASSQVRLRDSLNTEAFF.

This clonotype has a count of ten or more. CDR3 sequence: CSVVVNEQFF. The CDR3 DNA sequence: TGCAGCGTTGTAGTGAATGAGCAGTTCTTC. The V call is TRBV29-1, the J call TRBJ2-1, with D uncertain. The V and J ends lost 4 bases and 7 bases respectively, with 5 bases between them. Germline CDR1 and CDR2: SQVTM and ANQGSEA. The CDR3 contains 10 residues.

This clonotype has a count of ten or more. The chain's CDR3 is CASSSGNNEKLFF. CDR3 DNA sequence: TGTGCCAGCAGCTCTGGAAATAATGAAAAACTGTTTTTT. This rearrangement joins TRBV9 to TRBJ1-4; no reliable D call. The CDR3 extends over 13 amino acids. Trimming removed 4 bases from V and 4 bases from J, with 8 bases in between. Germline CDR1 and CDR2: SGDLS and YYNGEE.

The CDR3 DNA reads TGTGCCAGCAGCTTAGTTAACAGGGGTACTGAAGCTTTCTTT. Protein product: CASSLVNRGTEAFF. The chain links TRBV7-9 to TRBJ1-1; TRBD1 matches at 7 bases. The J segment lost 5 bases and the V segment lost 1 base, leaving 4 bases of the junction unmatched. Germline V CDR1 and CDR2: SEHNR, FQNEAQ (reference sequence). The CDR3 has 14 residues.

This clonotype was seen ten or more times. V usage is TRBV7-2 and J usage is TRBJ2-7; D not resolved. CDR1 SGHTA and CDR2 FQGNSA come from the germline V gene. V lost 2 bases to trimming and J lost 5 bases, with 22 bases between them. CDR3 length: 17 residues. The CDR3 loop reads CASSLSLVRSGGDEQYF. The DNA for the CDR3 is TGTGCCAGCAGCTTAAGTTTGGTTAGGTCCGGCGGTGACGAGCAGTACTTC.

In DNA, the CDR3 is TGTGCCAGCGGTAATTCCGGGTTTTACGAGCAGTACTTC. Translating gives CASGNSGFYEQYF. This chain uses TRBV6-6 with TRBJ2-7; D is unclear. V lost 8 bases and J 4 bases, leaving 15 bases between the germline ends. This CDR3 has 13 residues. CDR1 and CDR2 from the germline V gene are MNHNY and SVGAGI (reference sequence).

This clonotype was found a few times. The chain links TRBV27 to TRBJ1-6; D is unclear. Germline V gene data show CDR1 as MNHEY and CDR2 as SMNVEV (reference sequence). The CDR3 runs to 15 residues. Trimming left V 5 bases short and J 2 bases short, with 10 bases between. CDR3 nucleotides: TGTGCCAGCAGTACACTTAGCGCCTATAATTCACCCCTCCACTTT. Protein product: CASSTLSAYNSPLHF.

This clonotype occurred many times. The chain uses TRBV29-1 and TRBJ2-1; D is tentatively TRBD1 or TRBD2 (5 bases each). Germline V lookup: CDR1 SQVTM, CDR2 ANQGSEA. This CDR3 comprises 12 residues. Trimming shortened V by 7 bases and J by 6 bases, and 13 bases separated the two germline ends. This CDR3 reads CSGDAPSNEQFF. The DNA for the CDR3 is TGCAGCGGGGACGCCCCGAGCAATGAGCAGTTCTTC.

This rearrangement joins TRBV19 to TRBJ1-1; D gene uncertain. Trimming removed 4 bases at V and 1 base at J, with 10 bases between. This CDR3 has 14 residues. The germline V gene encodes CDR1 LNHDA and CDR2 SQIVND (reference sequence). Here the CDR3 DNA reads TGTGCCAGTAGTAGAGTTTTAAGGAACACTGAAGCTTTCTTT. This translates into CASSRVLRNTEAFF.

This clonotype was picked up a small number of times. V and J are TRBV7-2 and TRBJ2-7; D is undetermined. The CDR3 is made up of 16 amino acids. In germline, CDR1 is SGHTA, CDR2 FQGNSA. Trimming removed 2 bases at V and 0 bases at J, with 14 bases between. In nucleotides, the CDR3 is TGTGCCAGCAGCTTAAGTCGGCAGGCCAGCTCCTACGAGCAGTACTTC. Residues: CASSLSRQASSYEQYF.

This clonotype was counted ten times or more. The V call is TRBV29-1, the J call TRBJ2-7, with 9 bases that match TRBD2. J gave up 0 bases and V 6 bases, and 9 bases lay outside the gene matches. CDR3 size: 15 residues. CDR1 and CDR2 (germline): SQVTM, ANQGSEA. CDR3 DNA sequence: TGCAGCGTCGAGGGGCTAGCGGGAAGCTCCTACGAGCAGTACTTC. It specifies CSVEGLAGSSYEQYF.